This TCR beta chain was recorded in a study of response to subunit inactivated influenza vaccine. Findings of the study overall: After each seasonal influenza vaccination, few new T cells are recruited, the authors suggested.

This CDR3 is built from 12 residues. The V gene's germline CDR1 is SEHNR and CDR2 FQNEAQ (reference sequence). The ends were cut back, 7 bases at V and 8 bases at J, with 15 bases in the middle. A single record per CDR3 protein comes from TCRdb applying MiXCR to the RT-PCR reads. Here the sample spans hundreds of thousands of distinct CDR3 sequences, around 14% being singletons. With regard to this clonotype: Its target is not known.

The receptor was isolated from a man aged 45-60 years who received an inactivated influenza vaccine. V is TRBV7-9 and J is TRBJ2-7, with no clear D. The starting material was PBMCs from blood, obtained 11 to 12 days after vaccination. The CDR3 DNA sequence: TGTGCCAGCAATGGGCTAGAACTCAAGCAGTACTTC. Translating it yields CASNGLELKQYF.